These 22 T cell receptor beta chains originate from one sample sequenced in a study of blood T cell repertoires in COVID-19. Clones were sequenced by immunoSEQ multiplex PCR, and TCRdb holds only the in-frame ones, with some missing. The table lists approximately 350,000 clones, more than 85% of them singletons. Sample: PBMCs or T cells enriched from blood (not recorded which). The receptor set was obtained from a young woman who had recovered from COVID-19.

This clone occurred many times. V usage is TRBV11-3 and J usage is TRBJ1-4; the D is unclear. This CDR3 is built from 13 residues. The germline V gene has CDR1 SGHNT and CDR2 YENEEA. Trimming removed 2 bases at V and 12 bases at J, with 13 bases between. CDR3 DNA sequence: TGTGCCAGCAGCTTAAACCCCGGTACGGAACTGTTTTTT. This encodes CASSLNPGTELFF.

V is TRBV11-2 and J is TRBJ1-3, with D perhaps matching TRBD1 (6 bases). The CDR3 runs to 15 residues. The V gene's germline CDR1 is SGHAT and CDR2 FQNNGV. V gave up 5 bases and J gave up 0 bases, with 11 bases separating them. CDR3: CASSRQAFSGNTIYF. CDR3 sequence (DNA): TGTGCCAGCAGCCGACAGGCCTTCTCTGGAAACACCATATATTTT.

V is TRBV5-6 and J is TRBJ2-2; 11 bases match TRBD1. This CDR3 is built from 19 residues. Germline V lookup: CDR1 SGHDT, CDR2 YYEEEE. V lost 5 bases and J lost 0; bases outside the gene matches: 12. The DNA of the CDR3 is TGTGCCAGCAGTTATCCGGGACAGGGGGGCCGAACGAACACCGGGGAGCTGTTTTTT. Protein: CASSYPGQGGRTNTGELFF.

V and J are TRBV5-1 and TRBJ2-1; a possible D gene is TRBD1 (5 bases). Trimming left V 3 bases short and J 5 bases short, with 12 bases between. The CDR3 has 14 amino acids. Per the germline V gene, CDR1 is SGHRS and CDR2 is YFSETQ. Written as DNA, the CDR3 is TGCGCCAGCAGCTACAATGACAGAAACAATGAGCAGTTCTTC. It codes for CASSYNDRNNEQFF. Filled out from reference TRBV5-1 and TRBJ2-1, the complete variable domain reads KAGVTQTPRYLIKTRGQQVTLSCSPISGHRSVSWYQQTPGQGLQFLFEYFSETQRNKGNFPGRFSGRQFSNSRSEMNVSTLELGDSALYLCASSYNDRNNEQFFGPGTRLTVL.

Only one count was recorded for this clone. V usage is TRBV5-1 and J usage is TRBJ2-1; 7 nucleotides align to TRBD2. The CDR3 sequence is 16 residues long. J was trimmed by 8 bases and V by 1 base; bases with no gene match: 12. Germline assignment: CDR1 SGHRS and CDR2 YFSETQ. The CDR3 coding sequence is TGCGCCAGCAGCTTGCCTAAGCGGGATGTTGGGGATGAGCAGTTCTTC. Amino acids: CASSLPKRDVGDEQFF.

The V call is TRBV5-4, the J call TRBJ1-1; tentatively, D is TRBD1 (6 bases). The CDR3 is 15 amino acids. The V gene's germline CDR1 is SGHNT and CDR2 YYREEE (reference sequence). The ends were cut back, 4 bases at V and 1 base at J, with 14 bases in the middle. As DNA, the CDR3 is TGTGCCAGCAGCACCAGGGACACCCGGAACACTGAAGCTTTCTTT. The encoded protein is CASSTRDTRNTEAFF.

This chain joins TRBV18 and TRBJ1-5; TRBD1 agrees at 9 bases. Germline V gene sequence: CDR1 KGHSH, CDR2 LQKENI. The CDR3 loop spans 15 amino acids. V was clipped by 4 bases and J by 7 bases; unmatched bases: 8. This CDR3 reads CASSLEQGAEQPQHF. The CDR3 coding sequence is TGTGCCAGCTCACTAGAACAGGGGGCTGAACAGCCCCAGCATTTT.

The CDR3 sequence is CASKVAGGRNEQFF. For the CDR3, the DNA is TGTGCCAGTAAGGTAGCGGGGGGGCGGAATGAGCAGTTCTTC. V usage is TRBV19 and J usage is TRBJ2-1, with 11 bases matching TRBD2. V was clipped by 7 bases and J by 7 bases; unmatched bases: 6. The CDR3 runs to 14 residues. Germline lookup yields CDR1 LNHDA and CDR2 SQIVND (reference sequence).

V gene TRBV28 combines with J gene TRBJ2-1; TRBD1 matches at 9 bases. This CDR3 has 14 residues. V trimming: 5 bases; J trimming: 8 bases; junction bases outside the gene matches: 7. Germline V gene lookup returns CDR1 MDHEN and CDR2 SYDVKM. The CDR3, as DNA: TGTGCCAGCAGTCCCAGGACAGGGGCGGATGAGCAGTTCTTC. Translated: CASSPRTGADEQFF.

The rearrangement links TRBV2 to TRBJ1-4, with 7 bases fitting TRBD1. CDR1 is SNHLY, CDR2 FYNNEI, per germline. This CDR3 comprises 12 residues. J was trimmed by 4 bases and V by 10 bases; bases with no gene match: 3. CDR3 DNA: TGTGCCACCAACAGGGGTAATGAAAAACTGTTTTTT. This gives the protein CATNRGNEKLFF. The variable domain in full, with the rest retrieved from reference TRBV2 and TRBJ1-4, is EPEVTQTPSHQVTQMGQEVILRCVPISNHLYFYWYRQILGQKVEFLVSFYNNEISEKSEIFDDQFSVERPDGSNFTLKIRSTKLEDSAMYFCATNRGNEKLFFGSGTQLSVL.

The chain couples TRBV9 to TRBJ2-3; TRBD2 matches at 13 bases. The CDR3 extends over 15 amino acids. V lost 7 bases, J lost 11 bases, and 13 bases stayed unmatched. Germline V gene lookup returns CDR1 SGDLS and CDR2 YYNGEE. In DNA, the CDR3 is TGTGCCAGCGCTAAAACTAGCGGGAGGGCCGTAGGGCAGTATTTT. It yields the protein CASAKTSGRAVGQYF.

This clone was picked up one time. This rearrangement joins TRBV28 to TRBJ1-2; 8 bases map to TRBD1. Germline loops: CDR1 MDHEN, CDR2 SYDVKM. With V trimmed by 6 bases and J by 3 bases, 12 bases remained unmatched. The CDR3 runs to 16 residues. The CDR3 sequence: CASRSDRGRGYYGYTF. CDR3 coding DNA: TGTGCCAGCAGGTCTGACAGGGGTCGAGGCTACTATGGCTACACCTTC.

The CDR3 loop reads CASTLRTGLNTEAFF. The CDR3 bases are TGTGCCAGCACTCTCCGGACAGGTTTGAACACTGAAGCTTTCTTT. The chain links TRBV28 to TRBJ1-1; TRBD1 aligns across 7 bases. Trimming took 7 bases from V and 0 from J; bases not matched to a gene: 8. Germline values: CDR1 MDHEN, CDR2 SYDVKM. The CDR3 is 15 residues long. The full variable domain, with the rest looked up from reference TRBV28 and TRBJ1-1, is DVKVTQSSRYLVKRTGEKVFLECVQDMDHENMFWYRQDPGLGLRLIYFSYDVKMKEKGDIPEGYSVSREKKERFSLILESASTNQTSMYLCASTLRTGLNTEAFFGQGTRLTVV.

Only a few counts were recorded for this clone. The rearrangement joins TRBV6-4 to TRBJ2-2; tentative D call: TRBD2 (7 bases). V lost 6 bases, J lost 3 bases, and 14 bases lay in between. The CDR3 spans 15 residues. Per the germline V gene, CDR1 is MRHNA and CDR2 is SNTAGT. The CDR3 sequence: CASRAGHRDTGELFF. CDR3 DNA sequence: TGTGCCAGCAGAGCGGGACACCGGGACACCGGGGAGCTGTTTTTT.

This chain uses TRBV4-2 with TRBJ2-3; D perhaps matches TRBD1 (5 bases). Per germline, CDR1 LGHNA and CDR2 YNFKEQ. This CDR3 contains 15 residues. The V and J ends lost 0 bases and 4 bases respectively, with 11 bases between them. The CDR3 loop reads CASSQEQGDADTQYF. The CDR3 DNA is TGTGCCAGCAGCCAAGAGCAGGGCGATGCAGATACGCAGTATTTT.

This chain connects TRBV6-5 to TRBJ1-5, with D tentatively TRBD1 (5 bases). Germline CDR1 is MNHEY and CDR2 is SVGAGI. This CDR3 region has 14 residues. Trimming cost V 4 bases and J 6 bases, with 13 bases left between them. This CDR3 is CASSWRGEGQPQHF. CDR3 bases: TGTGCCAGCAGTTGGCGGGGGGAGGGTCAGCCCCAGCATTTT.

The chain uses TRBV4-2 and TRBJ2-7; 10 bases are a match to TRBD2. The CDR3 runs to 17 residues. Unmatched junction bases numbered 11, after V lost 4 bases and J lost 2 bases. CDR1 LGHNA and CDR2 YNFKEQ come from the germline V gene. CDR3: CASSPTHQAGGAYEQYF. DNA of the CDR3: TGTGCCAGCAGCCCCACTCACCAAGCGGGAGGGGCCTACGAGCAGTACTTC.

The chain joins TRBV19 to TRBJ2-5; TRBD1 might be the D (5 bases). From germline, CDR1 is LNHDA and CDR2 SQIVND (reference sequence). Trimming pared 2 bases from V and 3 bases from J, leaving 10 bases between. This CDR3 contains 14 residues. CDR3 sequence (DNA): TGTGCCAGTAGTATAAGGGGCGGAAAAGAGACCCAGTACTTC. The encoded protein is CASSIRGGKETQYF.

This clone was counted once. V gene TRBV24-1 combines with J gene TRBJ2-1, with 11 bases matching TRBD2. The CDR3 runs 17 residues. V was pared by 3 bases and J by 2 bases, with 5 bases of the junction left unmatched. Germline V gives CDR1 KGHDR, CDR2 SFDVKD. The CDR3 sequence: CATSDARLAGPYNEQFF. The CDR3, as DNA: TGTGCCACCAGTGATGCACGACTAGCGGGACCCTACAATGAGCAGTTCTTC.

The rearrangement links TRBV10-3 to TRBJ2-7, with 13 bases that match TRBD2. After removal of 5 bases from V and 5 bases from J, the junction contained 12 bases not matched to a gene. Germline values: CDR1 ENHRY, CDR2 SYGVKD. The CDR3 runs to 17 residues. The CDR3 sequence: CAISRELAGGNKDEQYF. DNA of the CDR3: TGTGCCATCAGTAGAGAACTAGCGGGAGGGAATAAGGACGAGCAGTACTTC.

This clone was observed a handful of times. This chain uses TRBV19 with TRBJ2-7; 14 positions agree with TRBD2. This CDR3 region has 14 residues. Germline assignment: CDR1 LNHDA and CDR2 SQIVND (reference sequence). The V gene end was trimmed by 6 bases and the J gene end by 7 bases; junction bases not matched to a gene: 5. CDR3 region: CASSGLAGGREQYF. DNA of the CDR3: TGTGCCAGTAGCGGACTAGCGGGAGGTCGAGAGCAGTACTTC. The variable domain in full, completed from reference TRBV19 and TRBJ2-7, reads DGGITQSPKYLFRKEGQNVTLSCEQNLNHDAMYWYRQDPGQGLRLIYYSQIVNDFQKGDIAEGYSVSREKKESFPLTVTSAQKNPTAFYLCASSGLAGGREQYFGPGTRLTVT.

CDR3 bases: TGCAGTGCTAGTGAGCGGGAGTCGGATGAGCAGTTCTTC. Its translation: CSASERESDEQFF. V and J are TRBV20-1 and TRBJ2-1; 8 bases match TRBD2. Germline loops: CDR1 DFQATT, CDR2 SNEGSKA (reference sequence). The CDR3 loop spans 13 amino acids. V gave up 3 bases and J gave up 8 bases; unmatched junction bases: 6.